The sequence of this TCR beta chain was determined in a study of cytomegalovirus exposure and HLA in healthy donors. Notes on this clone: Its antigen remains unknown.

CDR1 and CDR2 (germline): SEHNR, FQNEAQ (reference sequence). Between the trimmed V and J ends, which lost 3 bases and 5 bases, there was a span of 7 bases. The CDR3 is 13 residues long. Study-level findings and limits: Researchers catalogued under 200 TCR beta chains as cytomegalovirus-associated. The analysis excluded some indistinguishable V segments, including TRBV6-2 and TRBV6-3. In a later analysis, TCR beta V- and J-gene trimming showed a link to a missense DCLRE1C variant.

Use of 60 Vbeta and 13 Jbeta primers characterized the PCR. Repertoires were generated with immunoSEQ multiplex PCR, while TCRdb's copy carries only in-frame clones and drops some. The data show about 120,000 clones, around 60% seen once. The sequenced sample consisted of PBMCs. The J gene is TRBJ1-4, the V gene TRBV7-9; D possibly corresponds to TRBD1 (6 bases). This sequence originates from a man aged 40-49 years in good health and CMV-seropositive. In nucleotides, the CDR3 is TGTGCCAGCAGCTTTACAGGGAATGAAAAACTGTTTTTT. It yields the protein CASSFTGNEKLFF. The variable domain in full, with the rest retrieved from reference TRBV7-9 and TRBJ1-4, is DTGVSQNPRHKITKRGQNVTFRCDPISEHNRLYWYRQTLGQGPEFLTYFQNEAQLEKSRLLSDRFSAERPKGSFSTLEIQRTEQGDSAMYLCASSFTGNEKLFFGSGTQLSVL.